The 27 T cell receptor beta chains reported below all come from one sample, sequenced in a study of shared clonotypes between healthy human individuals. The method was immunoSEQ multiplex PCR; TCRdb's version includes in-frame clones alone and lacks a portion of them. The table lists roughly 1,600,000 clones, approximately 98.5% of them singletons, with roughly 0.36% in the top ten. Input material: naive CD4+ T cells sorted from blood. The subset here: CD45RA+ positively selected. The receptor source for this set is a man under 40 in good health.

This clone occurred once. In DNA, the CDR3 is TGTGCCAGCAGCCAGAAGGGGGCGGGAGGTTGGGATACGCAGTATTTT. Encoded protein: CASSQKGAGGWDTQYF. This chain joins TRBV7-8 and TRBJ2-3, with a tentative D call TRBD2 (8 bases). The CDR3 has 16 amino acids. Between the trimmed V and J ends, which lost 5 bases and 6 bases, there was a span of 21 bases. Germline lookup yields CDR1 SGHVS and CDR2 FQNEAQ.

The CDR3 DNA sequence: TGTGCCAGCAGCCCGAGCGGAGCAGCCGAGCAGTACTTC. Its translation: CASSPSGAAEQYF. V and J are TRBV5-4 and TRBJ2-7; weak D call: TRBD2 (5 bases). This CDR3 comprises 13 residues. Trimming took off 4 bases at V and 6 bases at J, with 14 bases between the two ends. Per the germline V gene, CDR1 is SGHNT and CDR2 is YYREEE (reference sequence). Full variable domain (remainder filled in from reference TRBV5-4 and TRBJ2-7): ETGVTQSPTHLIKTRGQQVTLRCSSQSGHNTVSWYQQALGQGPQFIFQYYREEENGRGNFPPRFSGLQFPNYSSELNVNALELDDSALYLCASSPSGAAEQYFGPGTRLTVT.

The rearrangement links TRBV28 to TRBJ1-1; no firm D call. Per germline, CDR1 MDHEN and CDR2 SYDVKM. Trimming left V 5 bases short and J 0 bases short, with 19 bases between. The CDR3 has 17 residues. The CDR3 region has the DNA TGTGCCAGCAGTCCCGGCCCGACATTGCTAATGAACACTGAAGCTTTCTTT. This encodes CASSPGPTLLMNTEAFF.

The J gene is TRBJ2-5, the V gene TRBV7-2; the D gene is possibly TRBD2 (5 bases). With 4 bases removed from V and 2 bases from J, the gap between germline ends came to 11 bases. Germline V gene sequence: CDR1 SGHTA, CDR2 FQGNSA. The CDR3 runs 14 residues. The CDR3 sequence is CASSYIREQETQYF. In DNA, the CDR3 is TGTGCCAGCAGCTACATAAGGGAGCAAGAGACCCAGTACTTC.

This chain uses TRBV10-1 with TRBJ2-7; 9 bases agree with TRBD1. Germline-derived CDR1 and CDR2 are WNHNN and SYGVQD (reference sequence). The CDR3 sequence is 14 residues long. The V segment lost 4 bases and the J segment 3 bases; nucleotides outside the gene matches: 4. Here the CDR3 DNA reads TGCGCCAGCAGTGCCGGGACAGGGATCTACGAGCAGTACTTC. As protein: CASSAGTGIYEQYF.

The rearrangement joins TRBV6-5 to TRBJ1-2; 9 nucleotides align to TRBD1. From germline, CDR1 is MNHEY and CDR2 SVGAGI. V lost 5 bases, J lost 3 bases, and 4 bases stayed unmatched. The CDR3 is 14 residues long. CDR3 sequence: CASSKDRGDYGYTF. Written as DNA, the CDR3 is TGTGCCAGCAGTAAAGACAGGGGGGACTATGGCTACACCTTC.

The chain recombines TRBV2 with TRBJ2-5, with TRBD2 matching 8 bases. The CDR3 runs 15 residues. The ends lost 2 bases at V and 1 base at J; junction bases unmatched: 3. Germline V lookup: CDR1 SNHLY, CDR2 FYNNEI. CDR3 region: CASSELAGSQETQYF. The CDR3 DNA reads TGTGCCAGCAGTGAACTAGCGGGCTCCCAAGAGACCCAGTACTTC.

The sample holds one count of this clone. This same CDR3 is encoded by further DNA sequences in the sample. The chain uses TRBV6-1 and TRBJ1-5; 7 nucleotides agree with TRBD1. Losses at the gene ends were 4 bases for V and 2 bases for J; bases not matched to a gene: 5. CDR3 length equals 15 residues. Germline assignment: CDR1 MNHNS and CDR2 SASEGT. The chain's CDR3 is CASSGQGRGNQPQHF. The CDR3 region has the DNA TGTGCCAGCAGTGGACAGGGACGGGGCAATCAGCCCCAGCATTTT.

CDR3 sequence: CASSDRGLGDTQYF. The CDR3 DNA is TGCGCCAGCAGTGACAGGGGGCTAGGAGATACGCAGTATTTT. This chain joins TRBV10-1 and TRBJ2-3; 8 bases agree with TRBD1. This CDR3 has 14 residues. CDR1 is WNHNN, CDR2 SYGVQD, per germline (reference sequence). V gave up 3 bases and J gave up 5 bases; unmatched junction bases: 4.

The chain employs TRBV7-2 and TRBJ2-7; the D gene is possibly TRBD2 (5 bases). CDR1 is SGHTA, CDR2 FQGNSA, per germline. This CDR3 has 12 amino acids. V lost 5 bases and J lost 6, with 11 bases in between. The DNA for the CDR3 is TGTGCCAGCAGCCACCCGGGGTCCGAGCAGTACTTC. Translation gives CASSHPGSEQYF.

The rearrangement joins TRBV5-3 to TRBJ2-1, with 7 nucleotides matching TRBD2. TRBV5-3 is an open reading frame whose function is uncertain. With 4 bases clipped from V and 3 bases from J, the junction kept 28 bases outside the gene matches. The CDR3 is 22 amino acids. For the CDR3, the DNA is TGTGCCAGAAGCCGCCCCCTAATTGGCGGGAGTCCTGGGAGCCCCCGCTACAATGAGCAGTTCTTC. Translation: CARSRPLIGGSPGSPRYNEQFF.

The rearrangement links TRBV6-6 to TRBJ2-3; 9 bases line up with TRBD2. This CDR3 contains 16 residues. Trimming removed 5 bases from V and 5 bases from J; junction bases left unmatched: 11. Germline lookup yields CDR1 MNHNY and CDR2 SVGAGI (reference sequence). The CDR3 spells CASSPRPGGRGDTQYF. The CDR3 coding sequence is TGTGCCAGCAGTCCCCGACCCGGCGGGAGGGGAGATACGCAGTATTTT.

This CDR3 reads CASSPLGGRSSGSKTYEQYF. The CDR3 DNA reads as TGTGCCAGCTCACCACTGGGGGGACGGTCAAGCGGGAGCAAAACCTACGAGCAGTACTTC. J is TRBJ2-7 and V is TRBV18, with 8 bases lining up with TRBD2. Germline CDR1 KGHSH, CDR2 LQKENI. After removal of 1 base from V and 2 bases from J, the junction contained 19 bases not matched to a gene. The CDR3 spans 20 residues.

J is TRBJ2-7 and V is TRBV27; D ambiguous. The CDR3 runs to 15 residues. V was clipped by 3 bases and J by 3 bases, with 15 bases between them. CDR1 is MNHEY, CDR2 SMNVEV, per germline (reference sequence). CDR3 nucleotides: TGTGCCAGCAGTTTTAGGGCGGAAGCAAACTACGAGCAGTACTTC. Translation gives CASSFRAEANYEQYF.

The chain joins TRBV4-3 to TRBJ1-1; a weak D match, TRBD1 (5 bases). V was pared by 1 base and J by 0 bases, with 12 bases between. The CDR3 runs to 16 residues. CDR1 is LGHNA, CDR2 YSLEER, per germline. CDR3 protein: CASSQVLRQLNTEAFF. CDR3 coding DNA: TGCGCCAGCAGCCAAGTCCTCAGACAGCTGAACACTGAAGCTTTCTTT.

The chain combines TRBV28 with TRBJ1-2, with TRBD1 matching 8 bases. V gave up 0 bases and J gave up 0 bases; unmatched junction bases: 6. CDR3 length: 17 amino acids. CDR1 is MDHEN, CDR2 SYDVKM, per germline. The chain's CDR3 is CASSLWSLTGANYGYTF. CDR3 coding DNA: TGTGCCAGCAGTTTATGGTCCCTGACAGGGGCTAACTATGGCTACACCTTC.

V and J are TRBV2 and TRBJ2-7; 7 bases agree with TRBD1. Losses at the gene ends were 7 bases for V and 3 bases for J; bases not matched to a gene: 9. The CDR3 extends over 14 amino acids. Germline CDR1 SNHLY, CDR2 FYNNEI. The CDR3, as DNA: TGTGCCAGCAAAAGGGGGCAGGCAAGCTACGAGCAGTACTTC. Amino acids: CASKRGQASYEQYF.

V is TRBV9 and J is TRBJ2-2; TRBD2 matches 8 bases. This CDR3 has 15 residues. The V segment lost 2 bases and the J segment 3 bases; nucleotides outside the gene matches: 3. The germline gives CDR1 SGDLS, CDR2 YYNGEE. CDR3 in amino acids: CASSVQAGDTGELFF. The CDR3 nucleotides are TGTGCCAGCAGCGTTCAAGCGGGAGACACCGGGGAGCTGTTTTTT.

The chain carries TRBV15 and TRBJ2-3, with D possibly being TRBD2 (5 bases). V was trimmed by 1 base and J by 2 bases, leaving 10 bases between them. CDR1 is LNHNV and CDR2 is YYDKDF in the germline V gene (reference sequence). The CDR3 consists of 15 residues. CDR3 region: CATSRVGELTDTQYF. The DNA of the CDR3 is TGTGCCACCAGCAGAGTTGGGGAGCTCACAGATACGCAGTATTTT. The full variable domain, with the rest looked up from reference TRBV15 and TRBJ2-3, is DAMVIQNPRYQVTQFGKPVTLSCSQTLNHNVMYWYQQKSSQAPKLLFHYYDKDFNNEADTPDNFQSRRPNTSFCFLDIRSPGLGDTAMYLCATSRVGELTDTQYFGPGTRLTVL.

V and J are TRBV29-1 and TRBJ2-2; D uncertain. Between the trimmed V and J ends, which lost 6 bases and 0 bases, there was a span of 11 bases. The CDR3 consists of 14 residues. The germline CDR1 and CDR2 sequences are SQVTM and ANQGSEA. In DNA, the CDR3 is TGCAGCGTCGCTAGAATGGCGAACACCGGGGAGCTGTTTTTT. This codes for CSVARMANTGELFF.

V gene TRBV5-1 combines with J gene TRBJ2-5, with TRBD2 matching 15 bases. The J call is uncertain, as TRBJ2-7 better fits the DNA end. Germline-derived CDR1 and CDR2 are SGHRS and YFSETQ. The length of the CDR3 is 18 residues. The CDR3 region has the DNA TGCGCCAGCAGCTTGGCGGGACTAGCGGGAGGCTATCCCAACGAGCAGTACTTC. Its translation: CASSLAGLAGGYPNEQYF.

The CDR3 bases are TGCGCCAGCAGCTCCGCCCTGCAAGAGACCCAGTACTTC. The encoded protein is CASSSALQETQYF. The gene calls are TRBV5-1 and TRBJ2-5; D is uncertain. The CDR3 spans 13 residues. V lost 3 bases, J lost 2 bases, and 8 bases lay in between. Germline V CDR1 and CDR2: SGHRS, YFSETQ.

The genes are TRBV25-1 and TRBJ1-1, with D unclear. Germline V gene lookup returns CDR1 MGHDK and CDR2 SYGVNS. This CDR3 is built from 13 residues. V shed 3 bases and J shed 4 bases, with 9 bases lying between them. CDR3 region: CASSETLGTEAFF. The CDR3 bases are TGTGCCAGCAGTGAGACCTTGGGCACTGAAGCTTTCTTT.

As for this clone: The sample has other DNA sequences that encode this CDR3 too. The chain uses TRBV18 and TRBJ2-7, with D perhaps matching TRBD1 (5 bases). The germline V and J ends were trimmed by 0 bases and 3 bases, with 9 bases remaining between them. The V gene's germline CDR1 is KGHSH and CDR2 LQKENI. There are 14 residues in the CDR3. The CDR3 protein is CASSPPTGFYEQYF. The CDR3 DNA reads as TGTGCCAGCTCACCACCTACAGGTTTCTACGAGCAGTACTTC.

This chain uses TRBV28 with TRBJ2-7; TRBD2 matches at 9 bases. V shed 2 bases and J 2 bases; nucleotides not matched to a gene: 4. Per germline, CDR1 MDHEN and CDR2 SYDVKM. The CDR3 sequence is 15 residues long. CDR3 in amino acids: CASSLGGRAAYEQYF. CDR3 sequence (DNA): TGTGCCAGCAGTTTAGGCGGGAGGGCGGCCTACGAGCAGTACTTC.

V is TRBV18 and J is TRBJ2-4; 8 bases line up with TRBD1. Germline V gene data show CDR1 as KGHSH and CDR2 as LQKENI. The CDR3 runs to 19 residues. After removal of 5 bases from V and 0 bases from J, the junction contained 15 bases not matched to a gene. CDR3 DNA: TGTGCCAGCTCATCTGGATCAGGGGGCCCGCGATTAGCCAAAAACATTCAGTACTTC. It codes for CASSSGSGGPRLAKNIQYF.

The genes are TRBV9 and TRBJ2-2, with a weak D call TRBD1 (6 bases). Germline-derived CDR1 and CDR2 are SGDLS and YYNGEE. CDR3 size: 21 residues. Trimming took off 0 bases at V and 4 bases at J, with 28 bases between the two ends. As DNA, the CDR3 is TGTGCCAGCAGCGTAGCCCCCGCAGAGTCCGTTGGGGGCCCTGGCACCGGGGAGCTGTTTTTT. It yields the protein CASSVAPAESVGGPGTGELFF.